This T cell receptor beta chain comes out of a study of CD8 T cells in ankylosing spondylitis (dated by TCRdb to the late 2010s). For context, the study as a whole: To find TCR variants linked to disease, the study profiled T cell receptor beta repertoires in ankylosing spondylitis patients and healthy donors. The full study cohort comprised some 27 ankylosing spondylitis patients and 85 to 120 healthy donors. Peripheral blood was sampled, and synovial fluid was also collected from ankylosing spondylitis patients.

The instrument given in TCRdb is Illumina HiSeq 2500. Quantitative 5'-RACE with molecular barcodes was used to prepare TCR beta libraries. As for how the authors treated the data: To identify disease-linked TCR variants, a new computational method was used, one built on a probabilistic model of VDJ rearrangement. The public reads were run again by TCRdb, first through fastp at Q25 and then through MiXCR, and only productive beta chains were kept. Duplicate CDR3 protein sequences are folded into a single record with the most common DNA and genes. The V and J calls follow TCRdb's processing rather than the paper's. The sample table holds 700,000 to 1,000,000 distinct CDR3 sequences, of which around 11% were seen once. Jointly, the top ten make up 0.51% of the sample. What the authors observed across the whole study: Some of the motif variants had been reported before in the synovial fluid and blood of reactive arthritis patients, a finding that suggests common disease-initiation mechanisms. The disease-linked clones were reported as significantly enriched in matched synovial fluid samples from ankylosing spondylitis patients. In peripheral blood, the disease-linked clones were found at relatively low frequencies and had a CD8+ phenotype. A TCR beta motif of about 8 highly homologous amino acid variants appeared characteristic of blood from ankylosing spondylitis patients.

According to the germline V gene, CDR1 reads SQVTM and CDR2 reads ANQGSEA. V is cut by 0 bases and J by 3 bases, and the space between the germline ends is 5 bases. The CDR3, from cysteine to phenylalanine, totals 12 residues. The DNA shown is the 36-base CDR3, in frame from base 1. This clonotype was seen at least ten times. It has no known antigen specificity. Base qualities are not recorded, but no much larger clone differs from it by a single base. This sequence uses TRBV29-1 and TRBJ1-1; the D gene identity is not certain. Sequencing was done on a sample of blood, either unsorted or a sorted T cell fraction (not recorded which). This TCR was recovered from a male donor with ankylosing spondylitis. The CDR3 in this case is CSVEDGDTEAFF. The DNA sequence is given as TGCAGCGTTGAAGACGGAGACACTGAAGCTTTCTTT.